The 2 T cell receptor beta chains below were found in one sample sequenced in a study of monozygotic twins with cystic fibrosis. Generated by immunoSEQ multiplex PCR, the TCRdb table keeps only in-frame clones and is missing some. The sample carries about 19,000 clones, approximately 97% recorded once. The sequencing input was blood. These receptors all stem from a woman in her twenties or thirties with cystic fibrosis.

The rearrangement joins TRBV4-2 to TRBJ2-7; D uncertain. The germline V gene encodes CDR1 LGHNA and CDR2 YNFKEQ. Trimming took off 2 bases at V and 2 bases at J, with 13 bases between the two ends. The CDR3 has 15 residues. CDR3 region: CASSQYGTITYEQYF. The CDR3 DNA reads TGTGCCAGCAGCCAATATGGTACCATTACCTACGAGCAGTACTTC.

V usage is TRBV15 and J usage is TRBJ1-1; D possibly corresponds to TRBD1 (5 bases). The V gene's germline CDR1 is LNHNV and CDR2 YYDKDF (reference sequence). The CDR3 extends over 14 amino acids. Trimming removed 6 bases at V and 6 bases at J, with 17 bases between. The CDR3 sequence: CATRPARPGSEAFF. The CDR3 nucleotides are TGTGCCACCAGGCCAGCCAGGCCAGGGTCTGAAGCTTTCTTT.